The rows below give T cell receptor beta chains drawn from one sample of a study of cytomegalovirus exposure and HLA in healthy donors. TCRdb's table, derived via immunoSEQ multiplex PCR, lists solely in-frame clones and lacks some. Its listing shows 110,000 to 150,000 clones. Sequenced input: PBMCs. The receptors come from a male donor in good health and CMV-seronegative. Both conserved end residues are part of each CDR3. D genes are given only for firm matches.

J gene: TRBJ2-2; V gene: TRBV4-2; D gene: TRBD2; CDR3 protein: CASSQDIGRGAPTGELFF; CDR3 DNA: TGTGCCAGCAGCCAAGATATAGGGCGGGGGGCCCCCACCGGGGAGCTGTTTTTT
J gene: TRBJ1-4; V gene: TRBV19; D gene: .; CDR3 protein: CASSHSEKLFF; CDR3 DNA: TGTGCCAGTAGTCACAGTGAAAAACTGTTTTTT
J gene: TRBJ2-3; V gene: TRBV7-2; D gene: .; CDR3 protein: CASRRDSLDTDTQYF; CDR3 DNA: TGTGCCAGCAGACGGGACTCTCTAGACACAGATACGCAGTATTTT
J gene: TRBJ2-7; V gene: TRBV7-9; D gene: .; CDR3 protein: CASTFGSSSYEQYF; CDR3 DNA: TGTGCCAGCACCTTCGGGAGTTCATCCTACGAGCAGTACTTC
J gene: TRBJ1-1; V gene: TRBV30; D gene: .; CDR3 protein: CAWSLRRENTEAFF; CDR3 DNA: TGTGCCTGGAGTTTGAGACGGGAGAACACTGAAGCTTTCTTT
J gene: TRBJ2-7; V gene: TRBV9; D gene: TRBD2; CDR3 protein: CASSPGTSGLYEQYF; CDR3 DNA: TGTGCCAGCAGCCCTGGGACTAGCGGCCTCTACGAGCAGTACTTC
J gene: TRBJ1-5; V gene: TRBV6-5; D gene: .; CDR3 protein: CASRTFYGGPQHF; CDR3 DNA: TGTGCCAGCAGGACTTTTTATGGTGGGCCCCAGCATTTT
J gene: TRBJ2-7; V gene: TRBV5-6; D gene: .; CDR3 protein: CASSLEFPGEQYF; CDR3 DNA: TGTGCCAGCAGCTTAGAGTTCCCGGGGGAGCAGTACTTC
J gene: TRBJ2-3; V gene: TRBV28; D gene: .; CDR3 protein: CASSYQAGGRTDTQYF; CDR3 DNA: TGTGCCAGCAGTTACCAGGCCGGGGGACGCACAGATACGCAGTATTTT
J gene: TRBJ2-2; V gene: TRBV9; D gene: .; CDR3 protein: CASSVAASVRHTGELFF; CDR3 DNA: TGTGCCAGCAGCGTAGCCGCCTCGGTCAGGCACACCGGGGAGCTGTTTTTT
J gene: TRBJ2-2; V gene: TRBV6-1; D gene: .; CDR3 protein: CASSDPGSRTGELFF; CDR3 DNA: TGTGCCAGCAGTGACCCCGGGAGTCGGACCGGGGAGCTGTTTTTT
J gene: TRBJ1-1; V gene: TRBV6-1; D gene: .; CDR3 protein: CASMARGNTEAFF; CDR3 DNA: TGTGCCAGCATGGCTCGAGGGAACACTGAAGCTTTCTTT
J gene: TRBJ1-2; V gene: TRBV30; D gene: .; CDR3 protein: CAWSVLFSLSNYGYTF; CDR3 DNA: TGTGCCTGGAGTGTATTATTCAGTCTCTCTAACTATGGCTACACCTTC
J gene: TRBJ1-2; V gene: TRBV6-6; D gene: .; CDR3 protein: CASSIGLANYGYTF; CDR3 DNA: TGTGCCAGCAGTATCGGACTCGCTAACTATGGCTACACCTTC
J gene: TRBJ1-5; V gene: TRBV9; D gene: .; CDR3 protein: CASSVAGSNQPQHF; CDR3 DNA: TGTGCCAGCAGCGTAGCAGGGTCCAATCAGCCCCAGCATTTT
J gene: TRBJ1-3; V gene: TRBV4-3; D gene: TRBD1; CDR3 protein: CASSQNRGGNTIYF; CDR3 DNA: TGCGCCAGCAGCCAAAACAGGGGTGGAAACACCATATATTTT
J gene: TRBJ1-5; V gene: TRBV30; D gene: .; CDR3 protein: CAWSVGAASNQPQHF; CDR3 DNA: TGTGCCTGGAGTGTGGGGGCGGCCAGCAATCAGCCCCAGCATTTT
J gene: TRBJ1-5; V gene: TRBV6-4; D gene: TRBD1; CDR3 protein: CASSGTGGGQPQHF; CDR3 DNA: TGTGCCAGCAGCGGGACAGGGGGCGGTCAGCCCCAGCATTTT
J gene: TRBJ1-2; V gene: TRBV7-9; D gene: TRBD1; CDR3 protein: CASSHRDRAREGYTF; CDR3 DNA: TGTGCCAGCAGTCACCGGGACAGGGCTCGGGAGGGCTACACCTTC
J gene: TRBJ1-1; V gene: TRBV6-5; D gene: TRBD1; CDR3 protein: CASSYLNRGSTEAFF; CDR3 DNA: TGTGCCAGCAGTTACCTGAACAGGGGGAGCACTGAAGCTTTCTTT
J gene: TRBJ1-1; V gene: TRBV28; D gene: TRBD1; CDR3 protein: CASRPGTAFNTEAFF; CDR3 DNA: TGTGCCAGCAGGCCCGGGACAGCGTTTAACACTGAAGCTTTCTTT
J gene: TRBJ2-3; V gene: TRBV5-1; D gene: .; CDR3 protein: CASSSERGNRDPTDTQYF; CDR3 DNA: TGCGCCAGCAGCTCCGAACGAGGGAACAGGGATCCCACAGATACGCAGTATTTT
J gene: TRBJ1-1; V gene: TRBV10-3; D gene: .; CDR3 protein: CAIGRGGRGSEAFF; CDR3 DNA: TGTGCCATAGGAAGGGGGGGAAGGGGATCTGAAGCTTTCTTT
J gene: TRBJ1-5; V gene: TRBV4-1; D gene: TRBD1; CDR3 protein: CASSISRTGYNQPQHF; CDR3 DNA: TGCGCCAGCAGCATTTCACGGACAGGGTATAATCAGCCCCAGCATTTT
J gene: TRBJ2-7; V gene: TRBV5-4; D gene: TRBD2; CDR3 protein: CASSRLLGEGPYEQYF; CDR3 DNA: TGTGCCAGCAGCCGGCTCTTGGGGGAGGGCCCCTACGAGCAGTACTTC
J gene: TRBJ2-7; V gene: TRBV5-1; D gene: .; CDR3 protein: CASSSTNTNEQYF; CDR3 DNA: TGCGCCAGCAGCTCTACTAATACCAACGAGCAGTACTTC